This TCR beta chain was identified in a study of T cell clonality in common variable immunodeficiency. Patients and controls were mostly of Caucasian heritage. Assay used: immunoSEQ multiplex PCR; TCRdb lists only in-frame clones, some missing. Sampling found 40,000 to 55,000 clones, none seen once. Trimming took off 6 bases at V and 6 bases at J, with 14 bases between the two ends. Germline lookup yields CDR1 MDHEN and CDR2 SYDVKM. The CDR3 totals 13 residues. This clone was seen ten or more times. The read ends 3 residues before the CDR3 terminus; that terminus is restored from the germline J gene. V and J are TRBV28 and TRBJ1-1, with a possible D match to TRBD1 (5 bases). Sequenced material: peripheral blood mononuclear cells. This receptor was taken from a person aged 18-69 years in good health. CDR3 bases read: TGTGCCAGCAGGACGCCAGGGTTCCCTGAA. Protein product: CASRTPGFPE. In full, the CDR3 is CASRTPGFPEAFF.